This TCR beta chain appears in the sequencing data of a study of T-cell memory formation after mild COVID-19. Study-level points and caveats: Clones that got smaller from day 15 to 85 had even CD4/CD8, while clones growing later tipped toward CD4+. Detection of some responders pre-infection suggested pre-existing cross-reactive memory T cells participated.

This clonotype was seen a handful of times. The antigen is undetermined. MiXCR, applied by TCRdb to the 5' RACE reads, yields one record per CDR3 protein. The data hold around 450,000 distinct CDR3 sequences, with 24% observed a single time. This CDR3 comprises 16 residues. The ends lost 4 bases at V and 7 bases at J; junction bases unmatched: 7. The germline V gene encodes CDR1 LGHNA and CDR2 YNFKEQ. Specimen: PBMCs or a T cell subset sorted from them (not recorded which). The chain carries TRBV4-2 and TRBJ2-1; 13 bases are a match to TRBD2. The TCR was taken from an adult woman who had mild COVID-19 (a few samples of this study predate the infection). Cell type and time point are not known. The CDR3 reads CASSLETSGRSNEQFF. The CDR3 nucleotides are TGTGCCAGCAGCCTCGAGACTAGCGGGAGGTCGAATGAGCAGTTCTTC.